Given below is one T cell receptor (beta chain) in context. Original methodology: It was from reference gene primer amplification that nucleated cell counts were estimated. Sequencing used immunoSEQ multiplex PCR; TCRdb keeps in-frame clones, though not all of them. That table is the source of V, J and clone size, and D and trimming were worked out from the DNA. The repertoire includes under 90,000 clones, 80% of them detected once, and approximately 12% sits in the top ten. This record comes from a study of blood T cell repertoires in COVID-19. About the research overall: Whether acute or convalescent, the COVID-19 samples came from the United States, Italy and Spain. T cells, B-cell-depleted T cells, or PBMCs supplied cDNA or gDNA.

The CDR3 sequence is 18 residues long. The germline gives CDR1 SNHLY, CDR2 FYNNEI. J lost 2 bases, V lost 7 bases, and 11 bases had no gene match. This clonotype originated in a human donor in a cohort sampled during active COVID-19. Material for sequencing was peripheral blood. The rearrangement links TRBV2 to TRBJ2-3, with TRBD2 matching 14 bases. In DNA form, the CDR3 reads TGTGCCAGCAAGGAGGGACTAGCGGGGGCCGGACACACAGATACGCAGTATTTT. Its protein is CASKEGLAGAGHTDTQYF.